This TCR beta chain was sequenced in a study of Tregs in tolerant kidney transplant recipients. Measured with immunoSEQ multiplex PCR; TCRdb has only the in-frame clones, and not every one. The table shows some 88,000 clones, with around nine tenths occurring only once. Only one count was recorded for this clone. Its target is not known. Study findings and constraints: Validation in larger populations is needed because few patients were studied. This study did not directly address biological reproducibility.

The CDR3 loop spans 15 amino acids. Germline CDR1 is SGHTA and CDR2 is FQGNSA. Germline trimming cut 7 bases from V and 2 bases from J; bases unmatched to any gene: 7. Thawed PBMCs were FACS-sorted into unstimulated CD4+CD25+CD127- regulatory T cells, CD4+CD25- non-regulatory cells, CD4 and CD8 cells. This TCR was sampled from a human donor in good health. The specimen sequenced was CD8+ T cells from blood. This chain connects TRBV7-2 to TRBJ2-1; 8 nucleotides agree with TRBD2. In DNA, the CDR3 is TGTGCCAGCAACCCACTAGCGGCCACCTACAATGAGCAGTTCTTC. It yields the protein CASNPLAATYNEQFF.